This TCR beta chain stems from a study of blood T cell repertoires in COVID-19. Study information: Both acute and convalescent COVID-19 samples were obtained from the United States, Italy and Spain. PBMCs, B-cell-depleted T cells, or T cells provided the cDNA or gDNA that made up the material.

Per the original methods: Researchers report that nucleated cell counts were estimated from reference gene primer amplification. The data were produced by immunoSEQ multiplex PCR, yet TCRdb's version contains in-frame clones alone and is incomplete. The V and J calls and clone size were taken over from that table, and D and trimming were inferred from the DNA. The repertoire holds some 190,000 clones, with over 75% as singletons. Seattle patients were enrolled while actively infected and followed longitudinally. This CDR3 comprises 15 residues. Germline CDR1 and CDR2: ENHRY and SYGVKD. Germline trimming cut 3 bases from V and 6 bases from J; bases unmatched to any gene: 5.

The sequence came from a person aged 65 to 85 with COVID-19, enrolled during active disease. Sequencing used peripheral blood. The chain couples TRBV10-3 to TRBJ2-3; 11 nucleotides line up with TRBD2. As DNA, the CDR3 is TGTGCCATCAGTGATAGCGGGAGGGCCAGGGATACGCAGTATTTT. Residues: CAISDSGRARDTQYF.